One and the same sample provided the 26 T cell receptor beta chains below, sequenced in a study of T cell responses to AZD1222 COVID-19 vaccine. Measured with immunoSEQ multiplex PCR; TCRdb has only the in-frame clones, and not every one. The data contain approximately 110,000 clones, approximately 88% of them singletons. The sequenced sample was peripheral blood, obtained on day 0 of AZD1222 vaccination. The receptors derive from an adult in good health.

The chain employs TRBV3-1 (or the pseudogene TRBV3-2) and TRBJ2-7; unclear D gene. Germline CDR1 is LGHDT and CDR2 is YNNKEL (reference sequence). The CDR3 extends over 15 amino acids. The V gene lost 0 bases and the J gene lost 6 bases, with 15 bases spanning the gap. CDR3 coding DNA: TGTGCCAGCAGCCAAGACGTCGGGTTCGGGTCCGAGCAGTACTTC. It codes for CASSQDVGFGSEQYF.

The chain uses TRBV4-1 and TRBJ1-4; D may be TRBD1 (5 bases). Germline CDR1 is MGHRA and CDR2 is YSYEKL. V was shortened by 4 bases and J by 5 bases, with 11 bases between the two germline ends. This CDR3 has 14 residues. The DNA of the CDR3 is TGCGCCAGCAGCCGGGACCTCCCAAATGAAAAACTGTTTTTT. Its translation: CASSRDLPNEKLFF.

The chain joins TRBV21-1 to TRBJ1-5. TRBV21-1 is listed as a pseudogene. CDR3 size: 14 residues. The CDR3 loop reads CASRVGYSNQPRHF. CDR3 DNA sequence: TGTGCCAGCAGGGTTGGGTATAGCAATCAGCCCCGGCATTTT.

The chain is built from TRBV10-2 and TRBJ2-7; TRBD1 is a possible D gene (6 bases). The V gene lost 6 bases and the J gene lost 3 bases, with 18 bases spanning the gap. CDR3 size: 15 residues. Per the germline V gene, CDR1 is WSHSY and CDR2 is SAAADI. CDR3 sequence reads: CASSGWSGAVYEQYF. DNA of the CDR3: TGCGCCAGCAGCGGTTGGTCAGGGGCAGTCTACGAGCAGTACTTC.

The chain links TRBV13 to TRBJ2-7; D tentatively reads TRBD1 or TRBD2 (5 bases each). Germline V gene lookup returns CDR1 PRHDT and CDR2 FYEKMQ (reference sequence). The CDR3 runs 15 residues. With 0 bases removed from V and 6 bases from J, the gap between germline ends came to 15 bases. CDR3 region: CASSLGSGTLGEQYF. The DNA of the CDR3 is TGTGCCAGCAGCTTAGGGTCCGGGACCCTGGGCGAGCAGTACTTC.

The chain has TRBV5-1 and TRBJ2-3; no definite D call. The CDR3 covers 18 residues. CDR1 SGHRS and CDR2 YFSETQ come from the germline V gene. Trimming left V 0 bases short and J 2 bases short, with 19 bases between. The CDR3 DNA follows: TGCGCCAGCAGCTTGGGTGTTTTGGTCGGCAGACACACAGATACGCAGTATTTT. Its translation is CASSLGVLVGRHTDTQYF.

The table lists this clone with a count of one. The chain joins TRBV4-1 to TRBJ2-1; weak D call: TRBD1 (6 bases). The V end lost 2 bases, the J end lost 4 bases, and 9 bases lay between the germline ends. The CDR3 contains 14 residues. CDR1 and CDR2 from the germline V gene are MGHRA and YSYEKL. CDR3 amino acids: CASSQTQGYNEQFF. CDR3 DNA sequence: TGCGCCAGCAGCCAAACACAGGGATACAATGAGCAGTTCTTC.

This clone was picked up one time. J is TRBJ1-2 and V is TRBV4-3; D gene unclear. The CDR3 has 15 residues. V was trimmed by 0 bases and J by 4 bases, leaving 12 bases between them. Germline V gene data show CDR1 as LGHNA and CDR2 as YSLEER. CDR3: CASSQDRGTVYGYTF. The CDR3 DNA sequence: TGCGCCAGCAGCCAAGATCGGGGAACAGTCTATGGCTACACCTTC.

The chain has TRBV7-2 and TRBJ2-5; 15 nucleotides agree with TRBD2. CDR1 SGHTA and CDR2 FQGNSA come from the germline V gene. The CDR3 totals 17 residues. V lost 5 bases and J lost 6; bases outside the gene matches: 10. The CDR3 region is CASSPPGLAGGVQTQYF. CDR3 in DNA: TGTGCCAGCAGCCCTCCGGGACTAGCGGGGGGTGTTCAGACCCAGTACTTC. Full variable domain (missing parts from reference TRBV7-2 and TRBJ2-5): GAGVSQSPSNKVTEKGKDVELRCDPISGHTALYWYRQSLGQGLEFLIYFQGNSAPDKSGLPSDRFSAERTGGSVSTLTIQRTQQEDSAVYLCASSPPGLAGGVQTQYFGPGTRLLVL.

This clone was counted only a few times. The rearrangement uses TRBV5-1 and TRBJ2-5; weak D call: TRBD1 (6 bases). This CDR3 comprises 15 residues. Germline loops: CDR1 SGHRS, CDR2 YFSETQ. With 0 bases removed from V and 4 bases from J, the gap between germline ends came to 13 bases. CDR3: CASSLVGVGGETQYF. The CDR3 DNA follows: TGCGCCAGCAGCTTGGTCGGGGTAGGGGGAGAGACCCAGTACTTC.

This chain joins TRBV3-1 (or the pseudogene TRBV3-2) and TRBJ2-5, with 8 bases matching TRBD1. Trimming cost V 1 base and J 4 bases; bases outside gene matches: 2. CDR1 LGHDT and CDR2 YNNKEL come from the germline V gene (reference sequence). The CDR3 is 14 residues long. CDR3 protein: CASSQAGTGETQYF. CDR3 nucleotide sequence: TGTGCCAGCAGCCAAGCCGGGACAGGAGAGACCCAGTACTTC.

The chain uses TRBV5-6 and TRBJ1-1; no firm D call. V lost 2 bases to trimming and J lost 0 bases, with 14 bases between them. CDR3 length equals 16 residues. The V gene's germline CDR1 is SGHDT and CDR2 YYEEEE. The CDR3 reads CASSLYGETMNTEAFF. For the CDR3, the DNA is TGTGCCAGCAGCTTATATGGGGAAACCATGAACACTGAAGCTTTCTTT.

The CDR3 protein is CASRTEGTGSPLHF. CDR3 nucleotide sequence: TGTGCCAGCAGAACAGAGGGTACGGGTTCACCCCTCCACTTT. V usage is TRBV7-9 and J usage is TRBJ1-6; D is uncertain. Trimming took 6 bases from V and 9 from J, leaving 15 bases between them. Germline V gives CDR1 SEHNR, CDR2 FQNEAQ (reference sequence). The CDR3 runs to 14 residues.

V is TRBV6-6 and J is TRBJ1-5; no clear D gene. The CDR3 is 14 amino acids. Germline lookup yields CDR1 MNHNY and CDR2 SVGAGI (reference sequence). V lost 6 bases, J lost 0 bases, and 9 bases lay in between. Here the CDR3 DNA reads TGTGCCAGCAGAAAAGAGAATAGCAATCAGCCCCAGCATTTT. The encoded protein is CASRKENSNQPQHF.

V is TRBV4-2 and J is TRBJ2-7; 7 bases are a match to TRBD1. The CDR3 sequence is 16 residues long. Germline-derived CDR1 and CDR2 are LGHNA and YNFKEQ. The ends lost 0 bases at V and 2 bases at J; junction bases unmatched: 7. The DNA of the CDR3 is TGTGCCAGCAGCCAAGACCAAACAGGGGTCCCCTACGAGCAGTACTTC. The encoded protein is CASSQDQTGVPYEQYF.

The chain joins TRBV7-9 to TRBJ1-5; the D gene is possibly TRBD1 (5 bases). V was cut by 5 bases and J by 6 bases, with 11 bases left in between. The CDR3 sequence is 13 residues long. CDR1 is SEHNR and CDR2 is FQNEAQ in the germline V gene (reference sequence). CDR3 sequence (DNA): TGTGCCAGCAGCCCGGACGGGGCTCAGCCCCAGCATTTT. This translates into CASSPDGAQPQHF. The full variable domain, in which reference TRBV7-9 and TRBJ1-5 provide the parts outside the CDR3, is DTGVSQNPRHKITKRGQNVTFRCDPISEHNRLYWYRQTLGQGPEFLTYFQNEAQLEKSRLLSDRFSAERPKGSFSTLEIQRTEQGDSAMYLCASSPDGAQPQHFGDGTRLSIL.

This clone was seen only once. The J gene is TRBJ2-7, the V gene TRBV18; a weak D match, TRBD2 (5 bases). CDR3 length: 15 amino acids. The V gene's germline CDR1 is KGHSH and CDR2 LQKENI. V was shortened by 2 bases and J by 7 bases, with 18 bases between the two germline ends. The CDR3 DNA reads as TGTGCCAGCTCACCATGGACTGGGGTCTTGGGGGAGCAGTACTTC. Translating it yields CASSPWTGVLGEQYF.

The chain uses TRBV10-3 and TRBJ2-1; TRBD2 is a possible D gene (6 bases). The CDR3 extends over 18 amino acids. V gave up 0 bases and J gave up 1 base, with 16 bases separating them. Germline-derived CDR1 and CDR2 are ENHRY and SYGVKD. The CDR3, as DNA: TGTGCCATCAGTGAGTCCGGGACTGTCTCGGGATCCTACAATGAGCAGTTCTTC. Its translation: CAISESGTVSGSYNEQFF.

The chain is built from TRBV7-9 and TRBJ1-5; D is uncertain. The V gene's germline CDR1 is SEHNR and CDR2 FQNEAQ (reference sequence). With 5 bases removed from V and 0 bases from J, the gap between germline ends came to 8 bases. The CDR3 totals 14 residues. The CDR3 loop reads CASSKDLSNQPQHF. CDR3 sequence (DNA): TGTGCCAGCAGCAAAGACCTTAGCAATCAGCCCCAGCATTTT.

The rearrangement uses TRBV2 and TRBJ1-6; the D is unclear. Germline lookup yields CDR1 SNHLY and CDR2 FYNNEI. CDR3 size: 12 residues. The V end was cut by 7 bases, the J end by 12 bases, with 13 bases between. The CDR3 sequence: CASTPENQPLHF. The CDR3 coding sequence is TGTGCCAGCACCCCAGAGAACCAACCCCTCCACTTT.

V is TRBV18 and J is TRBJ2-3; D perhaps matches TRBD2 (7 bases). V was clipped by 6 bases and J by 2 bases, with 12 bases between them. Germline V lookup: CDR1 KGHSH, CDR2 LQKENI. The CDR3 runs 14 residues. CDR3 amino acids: CASSPGGHTDTQYF. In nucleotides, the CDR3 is TGTGCCAGCTCCCCGGGGGGACACACAGATACGCAGTATTTT.

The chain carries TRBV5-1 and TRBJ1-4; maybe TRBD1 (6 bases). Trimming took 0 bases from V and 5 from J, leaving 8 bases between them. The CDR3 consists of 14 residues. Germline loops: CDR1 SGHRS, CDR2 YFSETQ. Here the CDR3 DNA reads TGCGCCAGCAGCTTGGGGGGGCAAAATGAAAAACTGTTTTTT. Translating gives CASSLGGQNEKLFF.

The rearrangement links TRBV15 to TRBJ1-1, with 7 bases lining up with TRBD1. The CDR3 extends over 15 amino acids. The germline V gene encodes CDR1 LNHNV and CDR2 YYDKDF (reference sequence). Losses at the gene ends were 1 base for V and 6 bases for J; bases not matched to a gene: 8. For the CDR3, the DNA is TGTGCCACCAGCAGAGCTAGGACAGGTGTGGCTGAAGCTTTCTTT. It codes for CATSRARTGVAEAFF.

CDR3 protein: CASEQGSPGELFF. The CDR3 region has the DNA TGTGCCAGCGAACAGGGGAGTCCCGGGGAGCTGTTTTTT. The rearrangement joins TRBV12-3 or TRBV12-4 to TRBJ2-2, with 7 bases lining up with TRBD1. J lost 6 bases, V lost 8 bases, and 6 bases had no gene match. This CDR3 has 13 residues.

CDR3 loop: CAISDYLGRNTEAFF. In DNA form, the CDR3 reads TGTGCCATCAGTGATTACTTGGGTCGGAACACTGAAGCTTTCTTT. This chain uses TRBV10-3 with TRBJ1-1; D ambiguous. Trimming removed 3 bases at V and 1 base at J, with 12 bases between. Germline values: CDR1 ENHRY, CDR2 SYGVKD. The CDR3 is made up of 15 amino acids.

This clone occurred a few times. CDR3 amino acids: CSVTVGTTEGYTF. CDR3 DNA: TGCAGCGTGACCGTAGGGACCACGGAGGGCTACACCTTC. This chain joins TRBV29-1 and TRBJ1-2, with TRBD1 as a possible D gene (5 bases). The germline V and J ends were trimmed by 6 bases and 8 bases, with 19 bases remaining between them. This CDR3 is built from 13 residues. CDR1 is SQVTM and CDR2 is ANQGSEA in the germline V gene.